Presented here are 5 T cell receptor beta chains from one specimen sequenced in a study of molecular identifiers for immune sequencing clone quantification. Using its own MiXCR run on the PCR reads, TCRdb lists one record per CDR3 protein. The sample consists of hundreds of thousands of distinct CDR3 sequences, about a fifth of them appearing once. Material: naive CD8+ T cells from blood, with Jurkat cell RNA spiked in. Subset reported: FACS-sorted CD8+CD4-CCR7+CD45RA+ naive T cells. These receptors all come from a human donor in good health. Some libraries in this study had Jurkat cell RNA spiked in.

This clonotype was seen many times. The chain recombines TRBV4-1 with TRBJ2-6; a possible D gene is TRBD2 (6 bases). Trimming took off 3 bases at V and 0 bases at J, with 9 bases between the two ends. This CDR3 has 16 amino acids. Germline values: CDR1 MGHRA, CDR2 YSYEKL. CDR3 amino acids: CASSQEGRSGANVLTF. CDR3 nucleotides: TGCGCCAGCAGCCAGGAGGGGCGCTCTGGGGCCAACGTCCTGACTTTC.

This clonotype was seen only a few times. It may be a read error: a sequence one base away is much more abundant. The chain has TRBV4-3 and TRBJ1-1; D is uncertain. Per the germline V gene, CDR1 is LGHNA and CDR2 is YSLEER. There are 16 residues in the CDR3. The V end lost 0 bases, the J end lost 4 bases, and 15 bases lay between the germline ends. The CDR3 is CASSQEYFQQSTEAFF. For the CDR3, the DNA is TGCGCCAGCAGCCAAGAATATTTCCAGCAGAGCACTGAAGCTTTCTTT.

The chain links TRBV3-1 to TRBJ2-3; D is unclear. This CDR3 is 18 amino acids long. Germline V gives CDR1 LGHDT, CDR2 YNNKEL (reference sequence). Trimming shortened V by 0 bases and J by 6 bases, and 22 bases separated the two germline ends. The CDR3 coding sequence is TGTGCCAGCAGCCAAGACGCCTGGAGTTGGAGAGGAGCTGATACGCAGTATTTT. Residues: CASSQDAWSWRGADTQYF.

Regarding this clonotype: Sequence at one end of the junction differs from germline and may be a read error. This rearrangement joins TRBV27 to TRBJ2-3; D unclear. The CDR3 sequence is 12 residues long. Germline CDR1 reads MNHEY; CDR2 reads SMNVEV (reference sequence). This CDR3 is CASSQTTDMQYF. The CDR3 bases are TGTGCCAGCAGCCAAACCACAGATATGCAGTATTTT.

This clonotype was seen a handful of times. The chain carries TRBV5-6 and TRBJ1-1; D is undetermined. CDR1 and CDR2 from the germline V gene are SGHDT and YYEEEE. Trimming shortened V by 2 bases and J by 1 base, and 9 bases separated the two germline ends. The CDR3 totals 14 residues. CDR3 amino acids: CASSFMRANTEAFF. CDR3 nucleotide sequence: TGTGCCAGCAGCTTTATGCGGGCGAACACTGAAGCTTTCTTT.